This T cell receptor beta chain was obtained from a study of T cell changes during pregnancy in multiple sclerosis. Libraries were prepared by immunoSEQ multiplex PCR; TCRdb keeps only in-frame clonotypes and omits some of them. The sample carries under 80,000 clones, roughly 89% recorded once. This CDR3 contains 16 residues. Trimming removed 0 bases from V and 0 bases from J, with 11 bases in between. CDR1 and CDR2 from the germline V gene are SGHDT and YYEEEE. This specimen consisted of peripheral blood, obtained after pregnancy. The chain carries TRBV5-6 and TRBJ2-3; maybe TRBD2 (6 bases). The TCR sequence derives from a female donor in good health, enrolled as a control in a pregnancy study. In DNA, the CDR3 is TGTGCCAGCAGCTTGGGGGCGGGATCTAGCACAGATACGCAGTATTTT. This translates into CASSLGAGSSTDTQYF.